This T cell receptor beta chain was documented in a study of T cells in Graves' hyperthyroidism and ophthalmopathy. The CDR3 loop spans 13 amino acids. Per the germline V gene, CDR1 is SQVTM and CDR2 is ANQGSEA. Deletions cut 5 bases from V and 5 bases from J, with 15 bases between. Amplified regions were TCR beta CDR3 sequences from RNA transcripts. During a first-round RT-PCR of the TCR CDR3, the HTBI primer set was used. A single record per CDR3 protein comes from TCRdb applying MiXCR to the multiplex PCR reads. The table records hundreds of thousands of distinct CDR3 sequences, about 14% of them present only once. This clonotype was counted at least ten times. Its antigen is still unknown. The study's findings and limits: In the blood, most expanded thyroid clonotypes above 0.001 appeared as well.

The receptor was derived from a man aged 45-65 years with Graves' ophthalmopathy. The chain recombines TRBV29-1 with TRBJ2-5; D is perhaps TRBD1 (6 bases). Sequencing used blood. CDR3 nucleotides: TGCAGCGTTAATGGACAGTACGGGGAGACCCAGTACTTC. It translates to CSVNGQYGETQYF.